The text below deals with one T cell receptor (beta chain). Germline CDR1 and CDR2: SGHTA and FQGTGA. There are 15 residues in the CDR3. Trimming left V 5 bases short and J 0 bases short, with 10 bases between. Original methodology: Amplification of reference gene primers was used by the study to estimate nucleated cell counts. This table comes from immunoSEQ multiplex PCR, and its TCRdb copy is limited to in-frame clones, with some not included. V, J and clone size were drawn from that table, and D and trimming were deduced from the DNA. The sample shows tens of thousands of clones, over 65% of them seen only once. This entry comes from a study of blood T cell repertoires in COVID-19.

The receptor was isolated from a man in his sixties with COVID-19, enrolled during active disease. Sequencing was performed on peripheral blood. The V gene is TRBV7-3, the J gene TRBJ2-2, with a possible D match to TRBD1 (5 bases). CDR3 nucleotides: TGTGCCAGCAGCCTGACAGCGTCGAACACCGGGGAGCTGTTTTTT. As protein: CASSLTASNTGELFF.